This TCR beta chain was captured in a study of cytomegalovirus exposure and HLA in healthy donors. Study overall: In a later analysis, the 90 to 150 validation repertoires were reported to have used the same platform as the 550 to 850 first-cohort repertoires. Study results and caveats: That first-cohort TCR clusters tended to co-occur in the roughly 110 validation repertoires was found in a later analysis. Cytomegalovirus-associated TCR beta chains were listed, numbering roughly 150.

Some clones are missing from TCRdb's copy, which holds only in-frame ones; the method was immunoSEQ multiplex PCR. The data contain some 240,000 clones, roughly 91% of them seen just once; the ten biggest clones take up 2%. Note on this clone: Its antigen is undetermined.

J lost 7 bases, V lost 5 bases, and 9 bases had no gene match. CDR3 size: 15 residues. Germline assignment: CDR1 MDHEN and CDR2 SYDVKM. The chain couples TRBV28 to TRBJ2-7; the match to TRBD2 covers 12 bases. The TCR originated in a woman aged 18-30 years in good health and CMV-seropositive. Sequencing input: PBMCs. The CDR3 DNA is TGTGCCAGCAGTGAGACTAGCGGGAGTACTCGGGAGCAGTACTTC. Residues: CASSETSGSTREQYF.